Presented here are 2 T cell receptor beta chains from one specimen sequenced in a study of T cells in Graves' hyperthyroidism and ophthalmopathy. Amplification of TCR beta CDR3 regions was performed using RNA transcripts as template. RT-PCR in the first round (using the HTBI primer set) targeted the TCR CDR3. TCRdb reprocessed the multiplex PCR reads via MiXCR and lists one record per CDR3 protein. The data hold 380,000 or so distinct CDR3 sequences, with approximately 15% observed a single time. The sample consisted of blood. These receptors all come from a woman aged 25-40 years with Graves' hyperthyroidism.

This clonotype was counted at least ten times. The rearrangement links TRBV12-3 or TRBV12-4 to TRBJ2-1, with 12 nucleotides matching TRBD1. This CDR3 is 13 amino acids long. The junction had 7 bases not matched to a gene; V was cut back by 10 bases and J by 9 bases. CDR3 DNA: TGTGCCACGACCGGGACAGGGGGCGGTGAGCAGTTCTTC. It yields the protein CATTGTGGGEQFF.

This clonotype was observed a handful of times. This chain joins TRBV7-9 and TRBJ2-5; TRBD2 matches 7 bases. This CDR3 region has 15 residues. Losses at the gene ends were 5 bases for V and 7 bases for J; bases not matched to a gene: 13. CDR1 and CDR2 (germline): SEHNR, FQNEAQ (reference sequence). The CDR3 DNA reads TGTGCCAGCAGCCCGGGGGGACCTAATGTGGTGACCCAGTACTTC. As protein: CASSPGGPNVVTQYF.